This T cell receptor (beta chain) was captured by sequencing in a study of memory CD4+ T cells and cytomegalovirus serostatus. Original analysis: After removing out-of-frame reads, approximately 2.2 million distinct TCRbeta sequences remained. Assay used: immunoSEQ multiplex PCR; TCRdb lists only in-frame clones, some missing. That table furnishes V, J and clone size, whereas the DNA furnished D and trimming. In the table there are roughly 60,000 clones, approximately 78% of which are singletons. With 0 bases clipped from V and 1 base from J, the junction kept 4 bases outside the gene matches. The germline V gene encodes CDR1 SGHRS and CDR2 YFSETQ. CDR3 length: 16 amino acids. This clone was recorded once. Its antigen is not identified. The sample carries other DNA sequences with the same CDR3. Single viable CD3+CD4+CD8-CD45RO+ cells were sorted as the memory CD4+ T cells. Serostatus was set by detecting CMV pp150, pp28, p38, p52 IgG.

Study outcomes and limitations: About two fifths of the roughly 150 known CMV-associated TCRbeta sequences appeared in CD4+ memory.

Sequences were obtained from memory CD4+ T cells from blood. This chain uses TRBV5-1 with TRBJ1-5; 7 bases line up with TRBD1. This receptor was taken from an adult in good health and CMV-seronegative. The CDR3 sequence: CASSLGGRGSNQPQHF. CDR3 nucleotide sequence: TGCGCCAGCAGCTTGGGAGGCAGGGGGAGCAATCAGCCCCAGCATTTT.